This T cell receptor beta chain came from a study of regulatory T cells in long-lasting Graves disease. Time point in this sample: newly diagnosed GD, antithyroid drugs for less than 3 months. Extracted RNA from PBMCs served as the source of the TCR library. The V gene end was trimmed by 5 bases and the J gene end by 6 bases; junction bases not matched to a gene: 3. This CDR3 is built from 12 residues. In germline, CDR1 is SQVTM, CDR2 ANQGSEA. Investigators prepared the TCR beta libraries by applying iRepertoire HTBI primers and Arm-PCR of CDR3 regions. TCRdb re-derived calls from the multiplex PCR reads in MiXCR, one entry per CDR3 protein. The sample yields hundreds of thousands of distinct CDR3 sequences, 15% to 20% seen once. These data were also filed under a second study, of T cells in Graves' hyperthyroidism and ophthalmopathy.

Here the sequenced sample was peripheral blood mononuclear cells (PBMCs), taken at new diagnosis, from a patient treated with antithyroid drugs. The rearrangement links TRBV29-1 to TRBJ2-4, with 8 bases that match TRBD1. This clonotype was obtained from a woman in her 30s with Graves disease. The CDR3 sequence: CSVFQGANIQYF. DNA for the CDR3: TGCAGCGTTTTCCAGGGGGCAAACATTCAGTACTTC.